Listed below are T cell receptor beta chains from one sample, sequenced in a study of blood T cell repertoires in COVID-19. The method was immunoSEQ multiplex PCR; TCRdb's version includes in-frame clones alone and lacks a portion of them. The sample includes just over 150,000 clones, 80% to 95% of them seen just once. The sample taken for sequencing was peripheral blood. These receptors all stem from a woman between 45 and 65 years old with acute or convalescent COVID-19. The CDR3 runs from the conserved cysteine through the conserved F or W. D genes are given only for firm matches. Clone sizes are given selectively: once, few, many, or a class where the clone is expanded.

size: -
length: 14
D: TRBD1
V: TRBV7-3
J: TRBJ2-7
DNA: TGTGCCAGCAGCTTCGGGGACAGGGTATGCGAGCAGTACTTC
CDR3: CASSFGDRVCEQYF

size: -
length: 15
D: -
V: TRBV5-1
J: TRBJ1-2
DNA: TGCGCCAGCAGCCCCTCCGGGTCCGCTAACTATGGCTACACCTTC
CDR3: CASSPSGSANYGYTF

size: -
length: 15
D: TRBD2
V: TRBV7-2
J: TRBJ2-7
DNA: TGTGCCAGCAGCTTTGCGATAGCGGGAGAAGGCGAGCAGTACTTC
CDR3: CASSFAIAGEGEQYF

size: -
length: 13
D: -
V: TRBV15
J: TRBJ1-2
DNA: TGTGCCACAGAGGAACAATACAACTATGGCTACACCTTC
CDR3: CATEEQYNYGYTF

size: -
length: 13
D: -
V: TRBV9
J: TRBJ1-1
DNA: TGTGCCAGCAGCGTACAGGGCGACTCCACCGTATTCTTT
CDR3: CASSVQGDSTVFF

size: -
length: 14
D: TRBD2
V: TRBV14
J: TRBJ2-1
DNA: TGTGCCAGCAGCGGAGCTAGCGGCTACAATGAGCAGTTCTTC
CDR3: CASSGASGYNEQFF

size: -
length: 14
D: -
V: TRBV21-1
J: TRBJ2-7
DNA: TGTGCCAGCAGCAAAGGCACGGGTCACTACGAGCAGTACTTC
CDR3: CASSKGTGHYEQYF

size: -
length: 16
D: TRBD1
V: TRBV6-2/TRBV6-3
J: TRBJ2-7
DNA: TGTGCCAGCAGTTACTCGAGACAGGGAATGTCCTACGAGCAGTACTTC
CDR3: CASSYSRQGMSYEQYF

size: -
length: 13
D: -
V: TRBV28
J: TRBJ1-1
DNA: TGTGCCAGCAGTTTAAGGGGCCCACCTGAAGCTTTCTTT
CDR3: CASSLRGPPEAFF

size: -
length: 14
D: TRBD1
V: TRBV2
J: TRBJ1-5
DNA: TGTGCCAGCAGGCAGGGGGTCTCCCTCCAGCCCCAGCATTTT
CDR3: CASRQGVSLQPQHF

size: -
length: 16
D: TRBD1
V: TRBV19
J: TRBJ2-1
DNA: TGTGCCAGTACCTCTCTTGTGAGGACAGGCGACAATGAGCAGTTCTTC
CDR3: CASTSLVRTGDNEQFF

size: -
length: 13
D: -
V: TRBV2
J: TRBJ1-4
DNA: TGTGCCTTCCTTTCTACAACTAATGAAAAACTGTTTTTT
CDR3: CAFLSTTNEKLFF

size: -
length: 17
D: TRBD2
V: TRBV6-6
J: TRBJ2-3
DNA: TGTGCCAGCAGTCGTGAGCGACTAGCGGGAGTATCAGATACGCAGTATTTT
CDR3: CASSRERLAGVSDTQYF

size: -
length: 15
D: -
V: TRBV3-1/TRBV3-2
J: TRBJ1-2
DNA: TGTGCCAGCAGCCAAGATCTTAGTGATAACTATGGCTACACCTTC
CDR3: CASSQDLSDNYGYTF

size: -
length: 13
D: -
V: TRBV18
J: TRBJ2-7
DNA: TGTGCCAGCTCACCACAACAAACCTACGAGCAGTACTTC
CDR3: CASSPQQTYEQYF

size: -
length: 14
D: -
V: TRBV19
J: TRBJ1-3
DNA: TGTGCCAGTAGCGAGGGGGGGATTGGAAACACCATATATTTT
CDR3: CASSEGGIGNTIYF

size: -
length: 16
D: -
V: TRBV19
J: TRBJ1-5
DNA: TGTGCCAGTAGTATAGACCATCAGGGTTTCAATCAGCCCCAGCATTTT
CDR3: CASSIDHQGFNQPQHF

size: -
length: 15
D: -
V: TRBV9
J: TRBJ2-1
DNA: TGTGCCAGCAGCGTAGCCGGGACTCTCACCAATGAGCAGTTCTTC
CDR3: CASSVAGTLTNEQFF

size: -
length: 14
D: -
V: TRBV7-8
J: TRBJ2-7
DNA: TGTGCCAGCAGCTGGGGGGACTCGGGAGAGGCCCAGTACTTC
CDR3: CASSWGDSGEAQYF

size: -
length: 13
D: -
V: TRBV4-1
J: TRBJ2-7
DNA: TGCGCCAGCAGCCACAGCGGCTCCTACGAGCAGTACTTC
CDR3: CASSHSGSYEQYF

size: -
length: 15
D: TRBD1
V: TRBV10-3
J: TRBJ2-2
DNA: TGTGCCATCAGACCGGGGACAGATAACACCGGGGAGCTGTTTTTT
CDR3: CAIRPGTDNTGELFF

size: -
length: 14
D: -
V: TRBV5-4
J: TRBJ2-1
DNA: TGTGCCAGCAGCTTGGAAGTGGGGCGCAATGAGCAGTTCTTC
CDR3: CASSLEVGRNEQFF

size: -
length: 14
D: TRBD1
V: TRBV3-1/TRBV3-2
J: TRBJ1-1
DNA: TGTGCCAGCAGGGAGACAGGGAGTAAGACTGAAGCTTTCTTT
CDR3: CASRETGSKTEAFF

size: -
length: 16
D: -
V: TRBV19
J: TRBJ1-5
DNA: TGTGCCAGTAGTATAGTACCGCTCGGGGTAAATCAGCCCCAGCATTTT
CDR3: CASSIVPLGVNQPQHF

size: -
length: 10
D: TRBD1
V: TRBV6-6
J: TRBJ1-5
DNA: TGTGCCAGCGGTTACAGGGGCCAGCATTTT
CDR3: CASGYRGQHF

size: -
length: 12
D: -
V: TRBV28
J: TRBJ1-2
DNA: TGTGCCAGCACTACTAGCCCAACATCAATCGCCTTC
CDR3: CASTTSPTSIAF

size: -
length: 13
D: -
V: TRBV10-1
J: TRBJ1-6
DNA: TGCGCCAGCAGCAGGGGAGGGAATTCACCCCTCCACTTT
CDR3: CASSRGGNSPLHF

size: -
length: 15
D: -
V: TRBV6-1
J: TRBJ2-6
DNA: TGTGCCAGCAGTGACCAGGGTAGTGGGGCCAACGTCCTGACTTTC
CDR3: CASSDQGSGANVLTF

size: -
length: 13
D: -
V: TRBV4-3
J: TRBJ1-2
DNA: TGCGCCAGCAGCCAGCAGAGGGAGGGTGGCTACACCTTC
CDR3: CASSQQREGGYTF

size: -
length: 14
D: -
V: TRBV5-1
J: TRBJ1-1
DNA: TGCGCCAGCAGTTACCCCGGTCGGAACACTGAAGCTTTCTTT
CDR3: CASSYPGRNTEAFF

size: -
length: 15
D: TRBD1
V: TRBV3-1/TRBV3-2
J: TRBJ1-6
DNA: TGTGCCAGCAGCCACCGGGACAGGGCCAGATCACCCCTCCACTTT
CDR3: CASSHRDRARSPLHF

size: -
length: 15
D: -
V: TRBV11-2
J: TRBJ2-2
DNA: TGTGCCAGCAGCTTAGACGGACAATACACCGGGGAGCTGTTTTTT
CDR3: CASSLDGQYTGELFF

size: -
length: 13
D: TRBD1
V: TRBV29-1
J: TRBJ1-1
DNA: TGCAGCGCCGACAGGGATTTGAACACTGAAGCTTTCTTT
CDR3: CSADRDLNTEAFF

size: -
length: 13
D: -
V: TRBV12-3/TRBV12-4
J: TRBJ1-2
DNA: TGTGCCAGCAGTCACAAATCAATTCTGCCCTACACCTTC
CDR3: CASSHKSILPYTF

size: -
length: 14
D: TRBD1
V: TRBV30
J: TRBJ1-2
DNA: TGTGCCTGGAGAACCGGGACAGGGGATATGGCCTACACCTTC
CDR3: CAWRTGTGDMAYTF

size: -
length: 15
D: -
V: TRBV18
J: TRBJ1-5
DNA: TGTGCCAGCTCCCAGGGAGGGCATAACAATCAGCCCCAGCATTTT
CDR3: CASSQGGHNNQPQHF

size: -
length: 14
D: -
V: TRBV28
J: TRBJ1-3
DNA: TGTGCCAGCAGTTTGACAGGCTCTGGAAACACCATATATTTT
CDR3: CASSLTGSGNTIYF

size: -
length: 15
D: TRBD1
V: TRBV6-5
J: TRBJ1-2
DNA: TGTGCCAGCAGTTACCTTGGGACAGGGGGTCAAGGCTACACCTTC
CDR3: CASSYLGTGGQGYTF

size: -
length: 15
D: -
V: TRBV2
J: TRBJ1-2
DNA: TGTGCCAGCAGTGATGATGATGTCACGGGTTATGGCTACACCTTC
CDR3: CASSDDDVTGYGYTF

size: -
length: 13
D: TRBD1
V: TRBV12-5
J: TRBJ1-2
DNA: TGTGCTAGCCTGGGGACAGAAGGCTATGGCTACACCTTC
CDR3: CASLGTEGYGYTF

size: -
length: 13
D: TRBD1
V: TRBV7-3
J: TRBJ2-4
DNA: TGTGCCAGCAGCTTAGGGGACAGAAACATTCAGTACTTC
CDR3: CASSLGDRNIQYF

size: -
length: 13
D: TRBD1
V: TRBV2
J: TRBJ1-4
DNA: TGTGCCAGCAGTCCAGGGGGCCGGGTGAAACTGTTTTTT
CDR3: CASSPGGRVKLFF

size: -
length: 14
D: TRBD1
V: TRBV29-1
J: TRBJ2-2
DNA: TGCAGCGCTGCGGACAGGGGGCAAACCGGGGAGCTGTTTTTT
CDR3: CSAADRGQTGELFF

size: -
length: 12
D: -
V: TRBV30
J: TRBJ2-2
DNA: TGTGCCTGGAGTCAGGGAACCGGGGAGCTGTTTTTT
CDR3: CAWSQGTGELFF

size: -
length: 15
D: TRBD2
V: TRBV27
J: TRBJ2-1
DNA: TGTGCCAGCAGTTGGGGACTAGCGGGTATCAATGAGCAGTTCTTC
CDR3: CASSWGLAGINEQFF

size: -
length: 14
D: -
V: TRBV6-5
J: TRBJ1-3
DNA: TGTGCCAGCAGCTCAGGGTTGCGAGGAAACACCATATATTTT
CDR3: CASSSGLRGNTIYF

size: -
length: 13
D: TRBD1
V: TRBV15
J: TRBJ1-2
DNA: TGTGCCACCAGCAGTACGGACAGGGATGGCTACACCTTC
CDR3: CATSSTDRDGYTF

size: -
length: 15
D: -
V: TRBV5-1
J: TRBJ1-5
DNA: TGCGCCAGCAACGTCTATTGCTCATTAGAGCAGCCCCAGCATTTT
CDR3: CASNVYCSLEQPQHF

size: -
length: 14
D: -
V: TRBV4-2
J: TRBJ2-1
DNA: TGTGCCAGCAGCCAACTGGAGGGATACAATGAGCAGTTCTTC
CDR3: CASSQLEGYNEQFF

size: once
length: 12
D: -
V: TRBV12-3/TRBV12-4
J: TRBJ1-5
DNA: TGTGCCGCGGGGCAGGGTGCTCAGCCCCAGCATTTT
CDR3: CAAGQGAQPQHF

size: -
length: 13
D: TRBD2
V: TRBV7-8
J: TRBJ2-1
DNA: TGTGCCAGCAGCCCCCGGGGGGGGAATGAGCAGTTCTTC
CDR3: CASSPRGGNEQFF

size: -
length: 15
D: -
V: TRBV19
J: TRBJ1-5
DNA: TGTGCCAGTAGTATTGGCGGGGGTGGCAATCAGCCCCAGCATTTT
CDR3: CASSIGGGGNQPQHF